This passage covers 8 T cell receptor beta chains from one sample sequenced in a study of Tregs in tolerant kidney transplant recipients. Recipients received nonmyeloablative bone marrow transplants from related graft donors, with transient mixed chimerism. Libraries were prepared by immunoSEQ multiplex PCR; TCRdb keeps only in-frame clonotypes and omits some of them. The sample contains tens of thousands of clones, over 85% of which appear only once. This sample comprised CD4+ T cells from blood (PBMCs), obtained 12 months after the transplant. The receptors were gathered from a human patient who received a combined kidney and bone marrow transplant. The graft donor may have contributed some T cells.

In DNA, the CDR3 is TGTGCCAGCAGTTTGAGACAGTATGGCTACACCTTC. Its protein is CASSLRQYGYTF. The rearrangement joins TRBV28 to TRBJ1-2, with D maybe TRBD1 (5 bases). Trimming left V 3 bases short and J 5 bases short, with 7 bases between. Germline values: CDR1 MDHEN, CDR2 SYDVKM. There are 12 residues in the CDR3.

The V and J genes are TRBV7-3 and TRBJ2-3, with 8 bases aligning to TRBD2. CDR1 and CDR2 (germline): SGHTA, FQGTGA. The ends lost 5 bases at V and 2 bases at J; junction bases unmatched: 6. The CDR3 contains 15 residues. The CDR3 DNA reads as TGTGCCAGCAGCCGAGCGGGAGTCCCCACAGATACGCAGTATTTT. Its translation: CASSRAGVPTDTQYF.

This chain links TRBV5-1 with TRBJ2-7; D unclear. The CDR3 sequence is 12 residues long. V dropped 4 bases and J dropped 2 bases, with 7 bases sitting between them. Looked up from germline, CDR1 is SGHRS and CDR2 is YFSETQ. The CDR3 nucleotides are TGCGCCAGCAGCCCTCCTACCTACGAGCAGTACTTC. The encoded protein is CASSPPTYEQYF.

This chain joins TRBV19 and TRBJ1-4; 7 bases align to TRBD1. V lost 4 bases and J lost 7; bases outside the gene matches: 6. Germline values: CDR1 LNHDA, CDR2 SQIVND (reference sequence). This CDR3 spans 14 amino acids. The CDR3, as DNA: TGTGCCAGTAGTAGACAGGGTGAAAGTGAAAAACTGTTTTTT. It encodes CASSRQGESEKLFF.

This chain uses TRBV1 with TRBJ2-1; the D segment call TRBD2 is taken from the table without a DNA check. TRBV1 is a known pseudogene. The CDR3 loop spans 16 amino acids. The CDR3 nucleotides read TGCACCAGCAGCCAAGATCCCGGGAGGGCCTTTGTGGAGCAGTTCTTC. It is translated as CTSSQDPGRAFVEQFF.

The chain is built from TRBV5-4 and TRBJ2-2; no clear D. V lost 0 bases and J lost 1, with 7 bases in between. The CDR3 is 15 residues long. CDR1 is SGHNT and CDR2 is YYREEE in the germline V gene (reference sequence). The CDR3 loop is CASSLVAGNTGELFF. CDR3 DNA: TGTGCCAGCAGCTTGGTGGCAGGGAACACCGGGGAGCTGTTTTTT. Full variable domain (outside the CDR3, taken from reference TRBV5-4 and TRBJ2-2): ETGVTQSPTHLIKTRGQQVTLRCSSQSGHNTVSWYQQALGQGPQFIFQYYREEENGRGNFPPRFSGLQFPNYSSELNVNALELDDSALYLCASSLVAGNTGELFFGEGSRLTVL.

The DNA of the CDR3 is TGTGCCAGCAGTGACACACGGACAGGGTGGGTGGGGGAGCTGTTTTTT. Protein: CASSDTRTGWVGELFF. The V and J genes are TRBV6-1 and TRBJ2-2, with 8 bases that match TRBD1. The length of the CDR3 is 16 residues. With V trimmed by 3 bases and J by 8 bases, 11 bases remained unmatched. The germline CDR1 and CDR2 sequences are MNHNS and SASEGT.

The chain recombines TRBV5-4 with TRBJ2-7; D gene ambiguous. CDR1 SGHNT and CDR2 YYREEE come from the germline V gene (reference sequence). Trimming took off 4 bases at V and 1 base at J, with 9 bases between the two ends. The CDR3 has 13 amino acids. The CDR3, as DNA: TGTGCCAGCAGCCTAAGCGCATCCTACGAGCAGTACTTC. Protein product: CASSLSASYEQYF.